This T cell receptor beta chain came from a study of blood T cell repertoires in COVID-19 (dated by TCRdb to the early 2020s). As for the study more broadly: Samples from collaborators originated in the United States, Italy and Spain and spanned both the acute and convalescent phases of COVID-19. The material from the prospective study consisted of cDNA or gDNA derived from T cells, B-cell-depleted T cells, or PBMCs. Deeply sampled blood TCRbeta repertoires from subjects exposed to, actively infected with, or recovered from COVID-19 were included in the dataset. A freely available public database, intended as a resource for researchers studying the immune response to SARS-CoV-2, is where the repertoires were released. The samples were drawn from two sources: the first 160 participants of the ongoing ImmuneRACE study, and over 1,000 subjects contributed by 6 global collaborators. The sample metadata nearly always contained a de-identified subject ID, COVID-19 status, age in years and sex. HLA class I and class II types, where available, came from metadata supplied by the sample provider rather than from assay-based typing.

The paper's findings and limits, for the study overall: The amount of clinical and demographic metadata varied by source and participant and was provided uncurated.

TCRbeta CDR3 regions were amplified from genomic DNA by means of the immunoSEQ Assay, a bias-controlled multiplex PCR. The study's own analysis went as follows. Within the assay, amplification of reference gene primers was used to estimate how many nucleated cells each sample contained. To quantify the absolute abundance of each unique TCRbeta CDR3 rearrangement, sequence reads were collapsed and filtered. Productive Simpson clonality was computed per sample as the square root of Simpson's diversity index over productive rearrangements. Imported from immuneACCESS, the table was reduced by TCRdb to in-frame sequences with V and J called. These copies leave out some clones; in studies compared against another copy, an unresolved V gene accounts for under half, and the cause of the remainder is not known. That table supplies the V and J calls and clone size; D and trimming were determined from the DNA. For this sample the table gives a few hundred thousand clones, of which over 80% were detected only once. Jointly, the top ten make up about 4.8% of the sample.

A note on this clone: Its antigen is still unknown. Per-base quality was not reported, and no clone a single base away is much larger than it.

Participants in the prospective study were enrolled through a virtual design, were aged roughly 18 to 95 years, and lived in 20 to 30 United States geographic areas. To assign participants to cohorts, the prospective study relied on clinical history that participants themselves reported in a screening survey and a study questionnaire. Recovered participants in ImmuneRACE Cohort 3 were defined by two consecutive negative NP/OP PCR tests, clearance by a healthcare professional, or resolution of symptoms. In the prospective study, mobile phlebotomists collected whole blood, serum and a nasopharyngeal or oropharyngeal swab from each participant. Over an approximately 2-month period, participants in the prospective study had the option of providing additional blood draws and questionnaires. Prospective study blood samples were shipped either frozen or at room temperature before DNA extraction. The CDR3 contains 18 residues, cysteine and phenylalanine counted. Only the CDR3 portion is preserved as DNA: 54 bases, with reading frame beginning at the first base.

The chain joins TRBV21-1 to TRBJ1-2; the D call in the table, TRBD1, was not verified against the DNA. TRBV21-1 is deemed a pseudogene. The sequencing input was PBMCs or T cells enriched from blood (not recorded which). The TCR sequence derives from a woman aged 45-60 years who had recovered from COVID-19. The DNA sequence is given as TGTGCCAGCAGCAAAGAATCGCGCAGGGGGAATTCTAACTATGGCTACACCTTC. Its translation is CASSKESRRGNSNYGYTF.